This TCR beta chain was found in a study of blood T cells in healthy people across ages. CDR3 length equals 13 residues. Trimming took off 2 bases at V and 2 bases at J, with 10 bases between the two ends. Germline assignment: CDR1 DFQATT and CDR2 SNEGSKA (reference sequence). This clonotype came up a few times. Then a second PCR, running roughly 6 to 11 cycles, was carried out with a sample-barcoded 5' primer and a J-beta primer mix. TCRdb passed the 5' RACE reads through MiXCR, listing each CDR3 protein once. The profile shows around 1.7 million distinct CDR3 sequences, 28% of them singletons. This sequence originates from a woman aged 30 to 39 in good health. The chain joins TRBV20-1 to TRBJ2-7; TRBD2 is a possible D gene (6 bases). The sample was blood. CDR3 protein: CSARYSGTYEQYF. In nucleotides, the CDR3 is TGCAGTGCTAGATATAGCGGTACCTACGAGCAGTACTTC.